Listed below are T cell receptor beta chains from one sample, sequenced in a study of monozygotic twins with inflammatory bowel disease. One entry per CDR3 protein, without DNA, is what TCRdb gives after re-calling the 5' RACE reads. The sample has about 300,000 distinct CDR3 sequences; the top ten hold approximately 5.4%. The material sequenced was blood. All receptors derive from a human donor with ulcerative colitis or Crohn's disease, or a healthy co-twin of an affected twin (not recorded which). Each CDR3 is given with its conserved first and last residue. Fields, in order: V gene, J gene, CDR3 protein.

>TRBV7-2|TRBJ2-1
CASSTQRGGVAYNEQFF
>TRBV6-2/TRBV6-3|TRBJ2-7
CASTGQYYEQYF
>TRBV6-5|TRBJ1-2
CASSYLEMTGYTF
>TRBV10-3|TRBJ2-3
CAISAVRGDNTDTQYF
>TRBV7-8|TRBJ1-5
CASSDAPSVGNQPQHF
>TRBV14|TRBJ1-1
CASSQGQRDTEAFF
>TRBV7-9|TRBJ1-3
CASSWAEQDRNTIYF
>TRBV5-4|TRBJ2-7
CASRSGGQGPYEQYF
>TRBV6-2/TRBV6-3|TRBJ2-3
CASSPITTGQYF
>TRBV12-3/TRBV12-4|TRBJ1-2
CASSLRQYGYTF
>TRBV7-3|TRBJ2-5
CASSLTAGTRYF
>TRBV28|TRBJ1-3
CASSLGSSSSGNTIYF
>TRBV6-5|TRBJ2-7
CASSYRQGVYEQYF
>TRBV4-2|TRBJ2-3
CASSPRLGSTDTQYF
>TRBV5-5|TRBJ2-5
CASSLVVVQETQYF
>TRBV18|TRBJ2-1
CASSPTLSSSYNEQFF
>TRBV3-1|TRBJ1-2
CASSQNPGGSNYGYTF
>TRBV7-9|TRBJ2-2
CASSPGGAAGELFF
>TRBV6-1|TRBJ2-7
CASSDRSGSFSYEQYF
>TRBV6-1|TRBJ1-3
CASSASNSGNTIYF
>TRBV7-2|TRBJ2-3
CASSKEQTDTQYF
>TRBV6-2/TRBV6-3|TRBJ2-1
CASSYSERGGTYNEQFF
>TRBV4-3|TRBJ2-3
CASSQDVTSGGVSNTQYF
>TRBV5-1|TRBJ2-3
CASSHGTSGDTQYF
>TRBV7-9|TRBJ2-3
CASLRSTDTQYF
>TRBV4-1|TRBJ1-5
CASSQTGTGGDQPQHF
>TRBV6-1|TRBJ2-7
CASSEMGYEQYF
>TRBV24-1|TRBJ2-1
CATSDLRGSSYNEQFF
>TRBV21-1|TRBJ2-3
CASSKAATDTDTQYF
>TRBV20-1|TRBJ2-7
CSARRHSYEQYF
>TRBV12-3/TRBV12-4|TRBJ2-3
CASSLTRGRPSTDTQYF
>TRBV18|TRBJ2-5
CASSPPDIQETQYF
>TRBV11-2|TRBJ2-1
CASSLQAPGYVGQFF
>TRBV20-1|TRBJ2-5
CSASYGEAQGTQYF
>TRBV5-1|TRBJ2-5
CASSVGTPEETQYF
>TRBV2|TRBJ1-5
CASSEDRPVRPQHF
>TRBV29-1|TRBJ2-3
CSVDGTPSTDTQYF
>TRBV20-1|TRBJ1-3
CSAVNGVAGNTIYF
>TRBV6-2/TRBV6-3|TRBJ2-1
CASTTKPPGTYRYNEQFF
>TRBV7-9|TRBJ1-1
CASSLAQGRGTEAFF
>TRBV28|TRBJ2-4
CASQLSPRAIQYF
>TRBV7-6|TRBJ2-2
CASTGPNTGELFF
>TRBV10-3|TRBJ2-1
CAIRGSGDEQFF
>TRBV7-2|TRBJ1-2
CASKVSQGAGGYTF
>TRBV29-1|TRBJ1-1
CSGGLFTRGMNTEAFF
>TRBV5-1|TRBJ1-4
CASHPTGDVMANEKLFF
>TRBV12-3/TRBV12-4|TRBJ2-3
CASRLGQGGSDTQYF
>TRBV28|TRBJ1-1
CASSYQDFLAFF
>TRBV18|TRBJ1-6
CASSPMEGGSPLHF
>TRBV12-3/TRBV12-4|TRBJ1-5
CASSLGRQGVWQPQHF
>TRBV24-1|TRBJ1-2
CATSDWTALGYTF
>TRBV18|TRBJ2-7
CASSRGTAYEQYF
>TRBV20-1|TRBJ2-1
CSASSVDRGAYNEQFF
>TRBV6-5|TRBJ2-1
CASSYSAGGLNEQFF
>TRBV7-6|TRBJ1-1
CASSLEQGSTEAFF
>TRBV6-2/TRBV6-3|TRBJ2-3
CASSLRGNSRYTQYF
>TRBV29-1|TRBJ2-1
CSVRRQGVNEQFF
>TRBV19|TRBJ2-1
CASSTQQSTGNNEQFF
>TRBV12-3/TRBV12-4|TRBJ2-7
CASSLGGGVAYEQYF
>TRBV4-2|TRBJ2-7
CASSQSLTETYEQYF